Only a few counts were recorded for the clone carrying this TCR beta chain. Its antigen is unidentified. This specimen comes from a study of cytomegalovirus exposure and HLA in healthy donors. The table came from immunoSEQ multiplex PCR; TCRdb's copy has only in-frame clones and leaves some out. The sample records some 240,000 clones, more than 75% being singletons. General study results and limits: According to a later analysis, TCR clusters from the first cohort tended to co-occur in the 90 to 150 validation repertoires. While the bulk of TCR sequences proved rare, some public TCRs turned up in many donors. TCR beta chains numbering roughly 150 were designated cytomegalovirus-associated.

The CDR3 is 13 amino acids. The germline gives CDR1 SGDLS, CDR2 YYNGEE. Trimming cost V 3 bases and J 5 bases; bases outside gene matches: 2. The sample consisted of PBMCs. This receptor was identified in a woman in her late teens or twenties in good health and CMV-seropositive. The rearrangement uses TRBV9 and TRBJ1-1; TRBD1 matches 9 bases. The CDR3 sequence is CASSGQGDTEAFF. DNA for the CDR3: TGTGCCAGCAGCGGACAGGGGGATACTGAAGCTTTCTTT.